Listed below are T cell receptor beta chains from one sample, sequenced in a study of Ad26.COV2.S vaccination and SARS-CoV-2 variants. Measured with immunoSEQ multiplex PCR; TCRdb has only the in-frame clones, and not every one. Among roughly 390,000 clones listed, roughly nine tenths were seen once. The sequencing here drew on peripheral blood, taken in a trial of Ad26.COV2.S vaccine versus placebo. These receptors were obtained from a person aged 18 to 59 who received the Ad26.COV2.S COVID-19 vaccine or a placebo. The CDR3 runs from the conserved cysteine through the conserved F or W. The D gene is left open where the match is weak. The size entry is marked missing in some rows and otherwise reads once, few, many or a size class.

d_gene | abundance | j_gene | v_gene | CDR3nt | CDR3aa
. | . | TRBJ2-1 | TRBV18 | TGTGCCAGCTCATACCGTGGGGGGCGTTACAATGAGCAGTTCTTC | CASSYRGGRYNEQFF
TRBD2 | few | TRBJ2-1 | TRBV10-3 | TGTGCCATCAGTGAGTCGCAGGCCCTAGCGGGGGGCCAGCAGTTCTTC | CAISESQALAGGQQFF
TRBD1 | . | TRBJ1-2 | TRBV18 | TGTGCCAGCTCGCTACTGCGTGACAGGGGACATGGCTACACCTTC | CASSLLRDRGHGYTF
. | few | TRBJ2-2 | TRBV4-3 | TGCGCCAGCAGCCAAGAGTCGAGAAGGGGTTTAGCGAACACCGGGGAGCTGTTTTTT | CASSQESRRGLANTGELFF
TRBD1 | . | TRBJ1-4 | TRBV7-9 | TGTGCCAGCAGCCCCGGGACAGGGAGCGAAAAACTGTTTTTT | CASSPGTGSEKLFF
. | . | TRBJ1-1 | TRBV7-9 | TGTGCCAGCAGCTTACAAGGGGCTGAAGCTTTCTTT | CASSLQGAEAFF
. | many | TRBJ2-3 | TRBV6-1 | TGTGCCAGCAGTGAATCGTCGGGGGCCACAGATACGCAGTATTTT | CASSESSGATDTQYF
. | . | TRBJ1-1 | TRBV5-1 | TGCGCCAGCAGCTTGGGGCAGGGAGTGTTACAGGCTTTCTTT | CASSLGQGVLQAFF
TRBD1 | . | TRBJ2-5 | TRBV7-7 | TGTGCTAGCAGCCCAACAGGGGGCGGACAAGAGACCCAGTACTTC | CASSPTGGGQETQYF
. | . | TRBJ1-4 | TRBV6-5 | TGTGCCAGCAGTTACAGGGGTAATGAAAAACTGTTTTTT | CASSYRGNEKLFF
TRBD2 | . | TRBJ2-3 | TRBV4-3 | TGCGCCAGCAGCCAAAATTACGTAGCGGGCGGCACAGATACGCAGTATTTT | CASSQNYVAGGTDTQYF
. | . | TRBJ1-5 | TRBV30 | TGTGCCTGGAGTTTAGGGAGCAATCAGCCCCAGCATTTT | CAWSLGSNQPQHF
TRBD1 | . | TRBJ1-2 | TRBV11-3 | TGTGCCGGTTGGACAGGGCGGAACTATGGCTACACCTTC | CAGWTGRNYGYTF
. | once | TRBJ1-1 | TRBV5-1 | TGCGCCAGCAGCTTTGTGGACTTAAACACTGAAGCTTTCTTT | CASSFVDLNTEAFF
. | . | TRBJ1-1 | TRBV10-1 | TGCGCCAGCAGTGAGTCGAACTTTAACACTGAAGCTTTCTTT | CASSESNFNTEAFF
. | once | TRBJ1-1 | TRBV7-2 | TGTGCCAGCAGCTTAGAAGGAGATAGGACTGAAGCTTTCTTT | CASSLEGDRTEAFF
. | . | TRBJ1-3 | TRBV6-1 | TGTGCCAGCAGTGAAGCGCTTGGGGGAAACACCATATATTTT | CASSEALGGNTIYF
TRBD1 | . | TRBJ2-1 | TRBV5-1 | TGCGCCACCTCCGGACAGGGTGACAATGAGCAGTTCTTC | CATSGQGDNEQFF
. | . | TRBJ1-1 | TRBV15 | TGTGCCACCAGCAGAGAGGGGTATGGGAACACTGAAGCTTTCTTT | CATSREGYGNTEAFF
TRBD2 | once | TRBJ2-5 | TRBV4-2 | TGTGCCAGCAGCCAAGATAGCGGGGGTGGAGAGACCCAGTACTTC | CASSQDSGGGETQYF
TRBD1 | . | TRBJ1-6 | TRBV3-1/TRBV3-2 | TGTGCCAGCAGCCATAAGACAGGGATTAATTCACCCCTCCACTTT | CASSHKTGINSPLHF
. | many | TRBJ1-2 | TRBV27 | TGTGCCAGCAGTTTAAAGGGTGGCTATGGCTACACCTTC | CASSLKGGYGYTF
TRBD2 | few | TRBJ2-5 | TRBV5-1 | TGCGCCAGCAGCTCGGGAGCGGGGCTACGGGTGGAGACCCAGTACTTC | CASSSGAGLRVETQYF
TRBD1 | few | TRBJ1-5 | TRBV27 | TGTGCCAGCAGTTCAGGGGGCGGTCAGCCCCAGCATTTT | CASSSGGGQPQHF
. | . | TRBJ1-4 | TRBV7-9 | TGTGCCAGCAGCGCCCCCCCCTCTAATGAAAAACTGTTTTTT | CASSAPPSNEKLFF
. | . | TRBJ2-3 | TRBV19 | TGTGCCAGTAGTATAGGGAGCATTTCCACAGATACGCAGTATTTT | CASSIGSISTDTQYF
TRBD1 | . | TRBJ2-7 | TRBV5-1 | TGCGCCAGCAGCTTGAGTTTTGTGCGGGGACAGGGGACGAACGAGCAGTACTTC | CASSLSFVRGQGTNEQYF
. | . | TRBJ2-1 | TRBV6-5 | TGTGCCAGCAGGGTTAGAAATGAGCAGTTCTTC | CASRVRNEQFF
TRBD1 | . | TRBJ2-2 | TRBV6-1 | TGTGCCAGCAGTGACGAACAGGGGAACTGGCTAACGAACACCGGGGAGCTGTTTTTT | CASSDEQGNWLTNTGELFF
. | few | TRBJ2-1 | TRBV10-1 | TGCGCCAGCAGTGAGAGGGGAGCCCGGGCCGATGAGCAGTTCTTC | CASSERGARADEQFF
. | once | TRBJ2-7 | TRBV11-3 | TGTGCCAGCAGCTTAGATGGGACAATCCCCTCCGGCGAGCAGTACTTC | CASSLDGTIPSGEQYF
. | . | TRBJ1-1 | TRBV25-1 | TGTGCCAGCCCTACCATCTCCAGGCCCACTGAAGCTTTCTTT | CASPTISRPTEAFF
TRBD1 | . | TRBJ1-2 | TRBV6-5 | TGTGCCAGCAACCCGACAGGGAGGTATGGCTACACCTTC | CASNPTGRYGYTF
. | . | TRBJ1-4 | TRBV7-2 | TGTGCCAGCAGCTTAGTGCTGGGGGGCGAGGGTGAAAAACTGTTTTTT | CASSLVLGGEGEKLFF
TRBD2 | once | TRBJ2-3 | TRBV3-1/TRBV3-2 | TGTGCCAGCAGCCAACCCCGGGGGGACACAGATACGCAGTATTTT | CASSQPRGDTDTQYF
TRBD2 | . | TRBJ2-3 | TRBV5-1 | TGCGCCAGCAGCTTACTAGCGGCGTTCACAGATACGCAGTATTTT | CASSLLAAFTDTQYF
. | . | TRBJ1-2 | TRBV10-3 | TGTGCCATCACCCCGACCGCTAACTATGGCTACACCTTC | CAITPTANYGYTF
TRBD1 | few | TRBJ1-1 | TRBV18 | TGTGCCAGCTCACCATCAGGACAGGGGGGAGCTTTCTTT | CASSPSGQGGAFF
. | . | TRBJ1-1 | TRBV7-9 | TGTGCCAGCACCAACCTTGACCGGAACACTGAAGCTTTCTTT | CASTNLDRNTEAFF
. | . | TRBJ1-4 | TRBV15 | TGTGCCACCAGCTTATCGGGGGGTTATGAAAAACTGTTTTTT | CATSLSGGYEKLFF
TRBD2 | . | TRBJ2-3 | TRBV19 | TGTGCCAGTAGTATTTTGGGGGAGCGGGGTATGACAGATACGCAGTATTTT | CASSILGERGMTDTQYF
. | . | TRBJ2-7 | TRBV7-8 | TGTGCCAGCAGCGCATCAGGCAGACAAGACGAGCAGTACTTC | CASSASGRQDEQYF
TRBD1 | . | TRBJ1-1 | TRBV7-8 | TGTGCCAGCAGCTCTCCCTGGACAGGGAAGGGCACTGAAGCTTTCTTT | CASSSPWTGKGTEAFF
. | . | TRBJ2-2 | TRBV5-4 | TGTGCCAGCAGCTTGGGGACGGACACCGGGGAGCTGTTTTTT | CASSLGTDTGELFF
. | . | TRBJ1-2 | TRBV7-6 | TGTGCCAGCAGCTTAGACGGTCTCCAGGGGGGCTACACCTTC | CASSLDGLQGGYTF
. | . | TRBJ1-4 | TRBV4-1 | TGCGCCAGCAGCCACCTCGTACCGGGGTACTGGAGATCAACTAATGAAAAACTGTTTTTT | CASSHLVPGYWRSTNEKLFF
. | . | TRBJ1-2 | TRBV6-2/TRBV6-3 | TGTGCCAGCAGCCAATCGGCGGCCTATGGCTACACCTTC | CASSQSAAYGYTF
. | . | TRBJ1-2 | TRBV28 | TGTGCCAGCAGATTCCCGGGGGCGGGTGGCTACACCTTC | CASRFPGAGGYTF
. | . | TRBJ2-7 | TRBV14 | TGTGCCAGCAGCCAAGTTCCTTGGTCAGGCTCCTACGAGCAGTACTTC | CASSQVPWSGSYEQYF
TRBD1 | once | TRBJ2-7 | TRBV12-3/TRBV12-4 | TGTGCCAGCGGCGACAGGGCAAATTACGAGCAGTACTTC | CASGDRANYEQYF
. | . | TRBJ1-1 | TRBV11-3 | TGTGCCAGCAGCGGGAGGGGGGGCACTGAAGCTTTCTTT | CASSGRGGTEAFF
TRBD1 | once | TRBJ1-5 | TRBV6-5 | TGTGCCAGCAGTCGAGGAGCAGGGGGCTTACGGCCCCAGCATTTT | CASSRGAGGLRPQHF
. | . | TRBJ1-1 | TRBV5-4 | TGTGCCAGCAGCTTTGCTGGTTCTGAAGCTTTCTTT | CASSFAGSEAFF
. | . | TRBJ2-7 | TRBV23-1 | TGCGCCAGCAGTCCACAGGGAAGGGGCTACGAGCAGTACTTC | CASSPQGRGYEQYF
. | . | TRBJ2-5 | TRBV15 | TGTGCCACCAGCAGAGGTATCGCGGAGAGGGAGACCCAGTACTTC | CATSRGIAERETQYF